One sample yielded the 10 T cell receptor beta chains listed below, sequenced in a study of PD-1 blockade in classical Hodgkin lymphoma. Noted time point: cycle 4 day 1 (C4D1), after 6 weeks of nivolumab. No patient escaped relapse after autologous stem cell transplantation, and brentuximab vedotin exposure varied. Measured with immunoSEQ multiplex PCR; TCRdb has only the in-frame clones, and not every one. The table includes about 60,000 clones, about 90% detected once. Here the sequenced sample was peripheral blood mononuclear cells (PBMCs), taken before the fourth cycle of nivolumab. The receptors originated from a human donor with classical Hodgkin lymphoma.

The chain recombines TRBV2 with TRBJ2-7; TRBD1 is a possible D gene (5 bases). The V and J ends lost 0 bases and 2 bases respectively, with 14 bases between them. The CDR3 spans 16 residues. Per the germline V gene, CDR1 is SNHLY and CDR2 is FYNNEI. CDR3 region: CASSEASRQYPYEQYF. The DNA of the CDR3 is TGTGCCAGCAGTGAAGCGAGTCGACAGTACCCCTACGAGCAGTACTTC.

The chain links TRBV27 to TRBJ1-2; weak D call: TRBD1 (5 bases). Germline loops: CDR1 MNHEY, CDR2 SMNVEV (reference sequence). V was clipped by 4 bases and J by 8 bases, with 20 bases between them. The length of the CDR3 is 15 residues. CDR3 in DNA: TGTGCCAGCAGTTCATTGGTTTCAGGGCTGAAAGGCTACACCTTC. Translated: CASSSLVSGLKGYTF.

The chain is built from TRBV14 and TRBJ2-1; D is ambiguous. The CDR3 spans 11 residues. V lost 5 bases and J lost 8, with 7 bases in between. The germline V gene encodes CDR1 SGHDN and CDR2 FVKESK. Here the CDR3 reads CASSSRYEQFF. For the CDR3, the DNA is TGTGCCAGCAGCTCAAGGTATGAGCAGTTCTTC.

J is TRBJ2-2 and V is TRBV11-2; D is perhaps TRBD2 (6 bases). The CDR3 is 16 amino acids. V lost 3 bases to trimming and J lost 0 bases, with 11 bases between them. CDR1 and CDR2 (germline): SGHAT, FQNNGV. The CDR3 bases are TGTGCCAGCAGCTTGGGACTTACCGCGAACACCGGGGAGCTGTTTTTT. Translating gives CASSLGLTANTGELFF.

The rearrangement links TRBV27 to TRBJ1-3, with D perhaps TRBD1 (6 bases). The V gene's germline CDR1 is MNHEY and CDR2 SMNVEV (reference sequence). V shed 4 bases and J shed 4 bases, with 8 bases lying between them. This CDR3 has 13 amino acids. The CDR3 here is CASSWGPGNTIYF. The CDR3 nucleotides are TGTGCCAGCAGTTGGGGGCCGGGAAACACCATATATTTT.

The chain links TRBV30 to TRBJ1-1; no clear D. V lost 1 base and J lost 3, with 18 bases in between. The CDR3 sequence is 16 residues long. Germline V lookup: CDR1 GTSNPN, CDR2 SVGIG (reference sequence). Here the CDR3 reads CAWSGGFQRSYTEAFF. The DNA of the CDR3 is TGTGCCTGGAGTGGAGGTTTCCAAAGATCATACACTGAAGCTTTCTTT.

The rearrangement joins TRBV20-1 to TRBJ2-7, with 7 nucleotides matching TRBD1. There are 11 residues in the CDR3. V trimming: 4 bases; J trimming: 5 bases; junction bases outside the gene matches: 2. Germline V lookup: CDR1 DFQATT, CDR2 SNEGSKA (reference sequence). Here the CDR3 DNA reads TGCAGTGCTACCGACAGGGACGAGCAGTACTTC. Translation gives CSATDRDEQYF.

The chain is built from TRBV27 and TRBJ1-6, with D tentatively TRBD1 (6 bases). V was clipped by 3 bases and J by 6 bases, with 9 bases between them. This CDR3 comprises 14 residues. Germline lookup yields CDR1 MNHEY and CDR2 SMNVEV (reference sequence). Here the CDR3 reads CASSLGGSNSPLHF. CDR3 sequence (DNA): TGTGCCAGCAGTTTGGGGGGCAGTAATTCACCCCTCCACTTT.

The chain couples TRBV5-4 to TRBJ2-1; 8 nucleotides match TRBD2. This CDR3 contains 15 residues. Germline V gene data show CDR1 as SGHNT and CDR2 as YYREEE (reference sequence). Trimming at V came to 6 bases and at J to 4 bases, leaving 9 bases not matched to a gene. The CDR3 loop reads CASTPSGGGYNEQFF. In DNA, the CDR3 is TGTGCCAGCACCCCCTCCGGGGGGGGGTACAATGAGCAGTTCTTC.

The chain is built from TRBV19 and TRBJ2-6; D gene unclear. The germline V gene encodes CDR1 LNHDA and CDR2 SQIVND (reference sequence). Trimming pared 5 bases from V and 2 bases from J, leaving 10 bases between. The CDR3 totals 15 residues. The CDR3 reads CASSASLAGANVLTF. For the CDR3, the DNA is TGTGCCAGTAGTGCGTCCTTGGCTGGGGCCAACGTCCTGACTTTC.